What follows is one T cell receptor (beta chain) and its context. The data were taken from a study of T cell changes during pregnancy in multiple sclerosis. Assay used: immunoSEQ multiplex PCR; TCRdb lists only in-frame clones, some missing. The data hold 50,000 to 60,000 clones, with about nine tenths observed a single time. Germline CDR1 and CDR2: SGDLS and YYNGEE. The length of the CDR3 is 13 residues. The trim removed 9 bases at V and 7 bases at J, leaving 12 bases unmatched. The specimen comprised peripheral blood, sampled in the first trimester of pregnancy. This chain connects TRBV9 to TRBJ1-1; 7 bases agree with TRBD1. This TCR was recovered from a female donor in good health, enrolled as a control in a pregnancy study. The CDR3 reads CATLGQSCDEAFF. CDR3 bases: TGTGCCACGTTGGGACAGTCGTGTGATGAAGCTTTCTTT. The full variable domain, rest sourced from reference TRBV9 and TRBJ1-1, is DSGVTQTPKHLITATGQRVTLRCSPRSGDLSVYWYQQSLDQGLQFLIQYYNGEERAKGNILERFSAQQFPDLHSELNLSSLELGDSALYFCATLGQSCDEAFFGQGTRLTVV.